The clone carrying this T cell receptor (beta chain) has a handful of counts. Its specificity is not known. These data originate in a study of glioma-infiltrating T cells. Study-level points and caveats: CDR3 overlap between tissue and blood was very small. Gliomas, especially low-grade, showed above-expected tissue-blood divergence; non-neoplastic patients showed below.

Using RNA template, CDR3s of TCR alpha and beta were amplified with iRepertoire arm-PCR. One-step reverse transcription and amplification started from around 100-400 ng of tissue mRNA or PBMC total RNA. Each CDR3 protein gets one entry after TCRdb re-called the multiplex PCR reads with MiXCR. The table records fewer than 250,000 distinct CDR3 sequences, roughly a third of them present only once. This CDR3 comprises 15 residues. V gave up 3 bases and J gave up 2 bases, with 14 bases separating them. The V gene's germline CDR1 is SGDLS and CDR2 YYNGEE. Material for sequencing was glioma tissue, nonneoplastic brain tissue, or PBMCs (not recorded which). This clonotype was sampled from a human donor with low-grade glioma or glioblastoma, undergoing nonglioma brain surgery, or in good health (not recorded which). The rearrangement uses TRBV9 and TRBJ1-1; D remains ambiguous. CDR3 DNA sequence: TGTGCCAGCAGCGGCCCCCAGCCGATAAACACTGAAGCTTTCTTT. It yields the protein CASSGPQPINTEAFF.